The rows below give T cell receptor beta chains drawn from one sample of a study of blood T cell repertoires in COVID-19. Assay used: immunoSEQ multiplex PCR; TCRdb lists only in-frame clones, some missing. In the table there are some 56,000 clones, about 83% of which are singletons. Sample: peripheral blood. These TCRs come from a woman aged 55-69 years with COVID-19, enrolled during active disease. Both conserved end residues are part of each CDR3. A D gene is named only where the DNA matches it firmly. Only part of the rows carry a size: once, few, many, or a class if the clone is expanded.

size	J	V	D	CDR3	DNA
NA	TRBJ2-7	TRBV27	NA	CASSLYAAIPSYEQYF	TGTGCCAGCAGTTTATACGCGGCTATACCGTCCTACGAGCAGTACTTC
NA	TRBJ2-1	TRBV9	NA	CASSGTTGLNYNEQFF	TGTGCCAGCAGCGGGACGACGGGATTGAACTACAATGAGCAGTTCTTC
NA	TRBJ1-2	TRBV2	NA	CASSVFEVAYGYTF	TGTGCCAGCAGTGTTTTTGAGGTAGCCTATGGCTACACCTTC
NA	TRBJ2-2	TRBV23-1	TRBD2	CASSHRLAGGPDKLSGELFF	TGCGCCAGCAGTCACCGGCTAGCGGGAGGGCCTGATAAGCTTTCGGGGGAGCTGTTTTTT
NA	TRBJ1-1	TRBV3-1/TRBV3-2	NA	CASSLPTATEAFF	TGTGCCAGCTCCCTCCCTACAGCAACTGAAGCTTTCTTT
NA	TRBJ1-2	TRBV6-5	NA	CASSRQPNYGYTF	TGTGCCAGCAGTAGACAACCTAACTATGGCTACACCTTC
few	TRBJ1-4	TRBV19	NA	CASSYSLTTNEKLFF	TGTGCCAGTAGCTACAGCCTAACAACTAATGAAAAACTGTTTTTT
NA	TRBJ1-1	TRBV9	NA	CASSVTEGIGTEAFF	TGTGCCAGCAGCGTAACGGAGGGGATCGGCACTGAAGCTTTCTTT
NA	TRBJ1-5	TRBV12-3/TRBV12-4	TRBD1	CASRPGQDQPQHF	TGTGCCAGCAGGCCAGGACAGGATCAGCCCCAGCATTTT
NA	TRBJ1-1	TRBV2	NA	CASSVNGEGNTEAFF	TGTGCCAGCAGTGTCAACGGGGAGGGGAACACTGAAGCTTTCTTT
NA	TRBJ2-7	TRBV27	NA	CASSLDSWGEQYF	TGTGCCAGCAGTTTGGACTCATGGGGCGAGCAGTACTTC
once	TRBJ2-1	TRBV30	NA	CAWSVRLLHEQFF	TGTGCCTGGAGTGTACGACTACTCCATGAGCAGTTCTTC
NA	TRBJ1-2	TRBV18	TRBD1	CASTLGQGDAYGYTF	TGTGCCAGCACGCTAGGACAGGGTGACGCTTATGGCTACACCTTC
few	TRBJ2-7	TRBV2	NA	CASRALEGEQYF	TGTGCCAGCAGGGCCCTCGAGGGCGAGCAGTACTTC
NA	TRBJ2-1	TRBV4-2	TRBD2	CASSPRTSGRENEQFF	TGTGCCAGCAGCCCTCGGACTAGCGGGAGGGAGAATGAGCAGTTCTTC
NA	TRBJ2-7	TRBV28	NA	CASSPYEQGIYEQYF	TGTGCCAGCAGTCCATACGAGCAGGGAATCTACGAGCAGTACTTC
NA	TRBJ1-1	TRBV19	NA	CASSIIIEGPAFF	TGTGCCAGTAGTATAATTATCGAGGGCCCCGCTTTCTTT
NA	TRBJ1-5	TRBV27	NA	CASSSRQGVQPQHF	TGTGCCAGCAGTTCTCGACAAGGTGTTCAGCCCCAGCATTTT
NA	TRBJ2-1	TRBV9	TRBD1	CASSVDEGAGEQFF	TGTGCCAGCAGCGTAGACGAGGGGGCTGGTGAGCAGTTCTTC
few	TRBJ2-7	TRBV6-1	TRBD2	CASSEVAGEFEQYF	TGTGCCAGCAGTGAAGTAGCGGGAGAATTCGAGCAGTACTTC
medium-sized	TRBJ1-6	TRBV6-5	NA	CATTIQGSENSPLHF	TGTGCCACAACAATCCAGGGTTCGGAGAATTCACCCCTCCACTTT
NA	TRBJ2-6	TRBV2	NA	CASSEEKGQGERQTSGANVLTF	TGTGCCAGCAGTGAAGAAAAAGGCCAGGGTGAAAGGCAAACCTCTGGGGCCAACGTCCTGACTTTC
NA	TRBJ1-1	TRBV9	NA	CASTRLKNTEAFF	TGTGCCAGCACGCGCCTGAAGAACACTGAAGCTTTCTTT
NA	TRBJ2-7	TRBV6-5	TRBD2	CASSPGGYSYEQYF	TGTGCCAGCAGCCCGGGAGGGTACTCCTACGAGCAGTACTTC
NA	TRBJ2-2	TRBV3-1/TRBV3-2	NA	CASSQVLRAGELFF	TGTGCCAGCAGCCAAGTACTCAGGGCCGGGGAGCTGTTTTTT
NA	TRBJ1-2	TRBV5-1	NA	CASSPGTNYGYTF	TGCGCCAGCAGCCCGGGAACTAACTATGGCTACACCTTC
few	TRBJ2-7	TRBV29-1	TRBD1	CSVRTGGYEQYF	TGCAGCGTCCGGACAGGGGGCTACGAGCAGTACTTC
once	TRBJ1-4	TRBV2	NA	CASKIRGNNEKLFF	TGTGCCAGCAAGATAAGGGGTAACAATGAAAAACTGTTTTTT
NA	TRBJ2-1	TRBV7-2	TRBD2	CASSPSGLEQFF	TGTGCCAGCAGCCCTAGCGGGCTTGAGCAGTTCTTC
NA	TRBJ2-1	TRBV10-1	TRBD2	CASSGTRLAGEYNEQFF	TGCGCCAGCAGTGGTACGAGACTAGCGGGAGAATACAATGAGCAGTTCTTC
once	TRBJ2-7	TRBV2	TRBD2	CASSGLAEQYF	TGTGCCAGCAGTGGACTAGCCGAGCAGTACTTC
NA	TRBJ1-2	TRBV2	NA	CASSVTRRGYGYTF	TGTGCCAGCAGTGTTACCCGGCGGGGATATGGCTACACCTTC
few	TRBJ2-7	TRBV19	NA	CASSIGGDSYDEQYF	TGTGCCAGTAGTATAGGAGGAGACTCGTACGACGAGCAGTACTTC
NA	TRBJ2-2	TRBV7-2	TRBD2	CASSEVPWGGRTGELFF	TGTGCCAGCAGCGAAGTGCCGTGGGGGGGTCGGACCGGGGAGCTGTTTTTT
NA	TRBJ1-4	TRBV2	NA	CASSESPGGSEKLFF	TGTGCCAGCAGTGAAAGCCCCGGGGGAAGTGAAAAACTGTTTTTT